Listed here is a single T cell receptor beta chain. The antigen is unknown. The sample originates from a study of STAT3 mutations in large granular lymphocyte leukemia. Study-wide results and caveats: No sample exists from the first appearance of each clone. In T-cell large granular lymphocyte leukemia, about half of patients showed multiple immunodominant subclonotypes.

Repertoires were generated with immunoSEQ multiplex PCR, while TCRdb's copy carries only in-frame clones and drops some. This sample has around 33,000 clones, with around three quarters found just once. The CDR3 is made up of 15 amino acids. Germline CDR1 KGHSH, CDR2 LQKENI. Trimming cost V 4 bases and J 2 bases; bases outside gene matches: 6. This receptor was obtained from a woman in her forties or fifties with T-cell large granular lymphocyte leukemia. Some clones in this sample may be carry-over from other donors' samples. The sample taken for sequencing was peripheral blood mononuclear cells. V is TRBV18 and J is TRBJ2-7, with 9 bases identical to TRBD1. CDR3 amino acids: CASSLPGQGAYEQYF. CDR3 nucleotide sequence: TGTGCCAGCTCACTACCGGGACAGGGAGCCTACGAGCAGTACTTC.